This passage covers 30 T cell receptor beta chains from one sample sequenced in a study of Graves' ophthalmopathy and Graves' hyperthyroidism. The authors amplified TCR beta CDR3 regions, and they did so from RNA transcripts for repertoire sequencing. Following a first-round RT-PCR that used HTBI primers, a second-round multiplex PCR was carried out. TCRdb called the multiplex PCR reads again in MiXCR, with one record for every CDR3 protein. The top ten hold around 10% of the sample, which has over a million distinct CDR3 sequences, less than 45% seen once. Sequenced sample: peripheral blood or thyroid tissue (not recorded which). These receptors came from an adult man with Graves' hyperthyroidism.

As regards this clonotype: A single base separates this from a much larger clone, so it may be a read error. The genes are TRBV7-9 and TRBJ1-1, with D possibly being TRBD1 (5 bases). The germline V gene encodes CDR1 SEHNR and CDR2 FQNEAQ (reference sequence). Trimming pared 5 bases from V and 1 base from J, leaving 14 bases between. The CDR3 length is 15 residues. The CDR3 loop is CASSTVLDKNTEAFF. The CDR3 nucleotides read TGTGCCAGCAGCACAGTACTGGACAAGAACACTGAAGCTTTCTTT.

The sample holds many counts of this clonotype. This chain uses TRBV27 with TRBJ2-2; 9 bases line up with TRBD1. The CDR3 runs 17 residues. Germline values: CDR1 MNHEY, CDR2 SMNVEV (reference sequence). J gave up 0 bases and V 4 bases, and 6 bases lay outside the gene matches. CDR3: CASSSYRGQANTGELFF. DNA for the CDR3: TGTGCCAGCAGTTCGTACAGGGGGCAGGCGAACACCGGGGAGCTGTTTTTT.

V usage is TRBV28 and J usage is TRBJ1-2; TRBD1 is a possible D gene (5 bases). The CDR3 covers 12 residues. V was clipped by 5 bases and J by 4 bases, with 8 bases between them. Per the germline V gene, CDR1 is MDHEN and CDR2 is SYDVKM. In DNA form, the CDR3 reads TGTGCCAGCAGTCGGGACGCCTATGGCTACACCTTC. Translated, it gives CASSRDAYGYTF.

CDR3 bases: TGTGCCAGCAGCTTAGATCCGCGGGGGGACTACTACGAGCAGTACTTC. This sequence encodes CASSLDPRGDYYEQYF. The chain joins TRBV7-6 to TRBJ2-7; TRBD2 matches 8 bases. The V and J ends lost 1 base and 3 bases, in that order; junction bases with no gene match: 8. This CDR3 has 16 amino acids. Looked up from germline, CDR1 is SGHVS and CDR2 is FNYEAQ. Based on the CDR3 plus reference TRBV7-6 and TRBJ2-7, the full variable domain is GAGVSQSPRYKVTKRGQDVALRCDPISGHVSLYWYRQALGQGPEFLTYFNYEAQQDKSGLPNDRFSAERPEGSISTLTIQRTEQRDSAMYRCASSLDPRGDYYEQYFGPGTRLTVT.

The chain employs TRBV10-3 and TRBJ2-6; TRBD1 matches 9 bases. This CDR3 has 17 residues. Germline-derived CDR1 and CDR2 are ENHRY and SYGVKD. The junction had 8 bases not matched to a gene; V was cut back by 5 bases and J by 3 bases. CDR3: CAISPGQGAVGANVLTF. CDR3 coding DNA: TGTGCCATCAGTCCGGGACAGGGAGCTGTTGGGGCCAACGTCCTGACTTTC.

V gene TRBV19 combines with J gene TRBJ2-7; D ambiguous. The CDR3 is 13 amino acids. V lost 5 bases, J lost 5 bases, and 13 bases lay in between. The germline V gene encodes CDR1 LNHDA and CDR2 SQIVND (reference sequence). The CDR3 protein is CASSATDGDEQYF. The CDR3 region has the DNA TGTGCCAGTAGTGCGACTGATGGTGACGAGCAGTACTTC. Combining the CDR3 with reference TRBV19 and TRBJ2-7 gives the whole variable domain DGGITQSPKYLFRKEGQNVTLSCEQNLNHDAMYWYRQDPGQGLRLIYYSQIVNDFQKGDIAEGYSVSREKKESFPLTVTSAQKNPTAFYLCASSATDGDEQYFGPGTRLTVT.

This clonotype has at least ten counts. The rearrangement joins TRBV2 to TRBJ1-1; a possible D gene is TRBD1 (6 bases). Germline lookup yields CDR1 SNHLY and CDR2 FYNNEI. The CDR3 contains 14 residues. V lost 5 bases and J lost 1, with 11 bases in between. CDR3 loop: CASSRETGNTEAFF. The CDR3 DNA is TGTGCCAGCAGTCGAGAGACAGGGAACACTGAAGCTTTCTTT.

This sequence joins TRBV18 and TRBJ1-1; D remains ambiguous. V lost 6 bases, J lost 3 bases, and 11 bases lay in between. There are 13 residues in the CDR3. In germline, CDR1 is KGHSH, CDR2 LQKENI. For the CDR3, the DNA is TGTGCCAGCTCGCAGGACGAGGACACTGAAGCTTTCTTT. It specifies CASSQDEDTEAFF.

This clonotype came up many times. The chain uses TRBV24-1 and TRBJ2-5; perhaps TRBD2 as D (5 bases). CDR1 is KGHDR, CDR2 SFDVKD, per germline. V lost 5 bases, J lost 7 bases, and 25 bases lay in between. The CDR3 runs to 17 residues. The CDR3 DNA follows: TGTGCCACCAGTGGCACCACTCCATCCGGAACAGCGGCGACCCAGTACTTC. Its protein is CATSGTTPSGTAATQYF.

Ten or more counts support this clonotype. The chain recombines TRBV2 with TRBJ1-5, with a weak D call TRBD1 (6 bases). V was cut by 4 bases and J by 7 bases, with 11 bases left in between. CDR1 is SNHLY and CDR2 is FYNNEI in the germline V gene. CDR3 length: 13 residues. The CDR3 loop reads CASSVNRGQPQHF. The CDR3, as DNA: TGTGCCAGCAGTGTAAATAGGGGGCAGCCCCAGCATTTT.

This clonotype showed up just a few times. V usage is TRBV7-8 and J usage is TRBJ1-2; D remains unclear. Germline values: CDR1 SGHVS, CDR2 FQNEAQ. Trimming took off 1 base at V and 8 bases at J, with 11 bases between the two ends. CDR3 size: 13 residues. The CDR3 protein is CASSLVGSLGYTF. DNA for the CDR3: TGTGCCAGCAGCTTAGTAGGCTCATTGGGCTACACCTTC.

This clonotype was seen a few times. J is TRBJ1-2 and V is TRBV12-3 or TRBV12-4; D perhaps matches TRBD1 (5 bases). The CDR3 loop spans 15 amino acids. V dropped 6 bases and J dropped 2 bases, with 16 bases sitting between them. CDR3: CASSLTRERNYGYTF. In DNA, the CDR3 is TGTGCCAGCAGCCTGACCAGGGAGAGGAACTATGGCTACACCTTC.

This sequence joins TRBV29-1 and TRBJ2-5, with 8 bases identical to TRBD2. This CDR3 is 13 amino acids long. The ends lost 8 bases at V and 2 bases at J; junction bases unmatched: 7. CDR1 SQVTM and CDR2 ANQGSEA come from the germline V gene. CDR3 nucleotides: TGCAGCTTAGGAGCGGGGGTACAAGAGACCCAGTACTTC. As protein: CSLGAGVQETQYF.

This clonotype was counted at least ten times. V is TRBV5-8 and J is TRBJ1-1; TRBD1 matches at 7 bases. This CDR3 contains 14 residues. With V trimmed by 3 bases and J by 3 bases, 5 bases remained unmatched. Germline V gives CDR1 SGHTS, CDR2 YDEGEE. CDR3 region: CASSSTGIDTEAFF. CDR3 in DNA: TGTGCCAGCAGCTCGACAGGGATAGACACTGAAGCTTTCTTT.

V is TRBV29-1 and J is TRBJ1-1, with a tentative D call TRBD1 (6 bases). Germline-derived CDR1 and CDR2 are SQVTM and ANQGSEA. The V end was cut by 4 bases, the J end by 2 bases, with 17 bases between. The CDR3 is 15 amino acids. CDR3 bases: TGCAGCGTTGCACAGGGTAGTCCGGGAAACACTGAAGCTTTCTTT. It encodes CSVAQGSPGNTEAFF.

This clonotype was seen repeatedly, ten times or more. The chain joins TRBV5-1 to TRBJ1-1; unclear D gene. This CDR3 is built from 15 residues. The V gene's germline CDR1 is SGHRS and CDR2 YFSETQ. V was shortened by 4 bases and J by 1 base, with 14 bases between the two germline ends. The CDR3 nucleotides read TGCGCCAGCAGCCAGAACGGCGGAACGAACACTGAAGCTTTCTTT. Protein sequence: CASSQNGGTNTEAFF.

This clonotype was recorded a few times. The V call is TRBV7-2, the J call TRBJ2-6; 11 bases line up with TRBD1. Trimming cost V 5 bases and J 12 bases; bases outside gene matches: 9. The CDR3 extends over 15 amino acids. Germline V gene data show CDR1 as SGHTA and CDR2 as FQGNSA. CDR3 nucleotides: TGTGCCAGCAGCCCGGGGACAGGGGGGAACATCGTCCTGACTTTC. Protein sequence: CASSPGTGGNIVLTF.

In DNA form, the CDR3 reads TGTGCCAGCAGTCCATGGGGACAGGGGGCAGGCTATGGCTACACCTTC. This encodes CASSPWGQGAGYGYTF. The chain employs TRBV7-2 and TRBJ1-2, with 12 bases fitting TRBD1. The CDR3 is made up of 16 amino acids. From germline, CDR1 is SGHTA and CDR2 FQGNSA. V lost 6 bases, J lost 4 bases, and 9 bases stayed unmatched.

This clonotype was observed a handful of times. This chain links TRBV12-3 or TRBV12-4 with TRBJ2-2, with D perhaps matching TRBD2 (5 bases). Deletions cut 6 bases from V and 1 base from J, with 9 bases between. The CDR3 length is 14 residues. The CDR3, as DNA: TGTGCCAGCAGGGTACTAGGGAACACCGGGGAGCTGTTTTTT. It encodes CASRVLGNTGELFF.

V usage is TRBV29-1 and J usage is TRBJ2-7; TRBD2 aligns across 8 bases. CDR3 length equals 11 residues. Germline CDR1 reads SQVTM; CDR2 reads ANQGSEA. V lost 8 bases to trimming and J lost 4 bases; unmatched junction nucleotides: 4. This CDR3 reads CSRTSFYEQYF. In DNA, the CDR3 is TGCAGCAGGACTAGCTTTTACGAGCAGTACTTC.

This clonotype was counted at least ten times. The rearrangement joins TRBV9 to TRBJ1-2; TRBD1 is a possible D gene (5 bases). CDR3 size: 13 residues. Trimming left V 2 bases short and J 6 bases short, with 11 bases between. Germline V gene sequence: CDR1 SGDLS, CDR2 YYNGEE. Here the CDR3 reads CASSVQGSNGYTF. The CDR3 coding sequence is TGTGCCAGCAGCGTTCAGGGTTCCAATGGCTACACCTTC.

In this sample, this clonotype turned up a few times. The V gene is TRBV29-1, the J gene TRBJ2-3, with 9 bases matching TRBD2. Germline V lookup: CDR1 SQVTM, CDR2 ANQGSEA. V lost 4 bases to trimming and J lost 6 bases; unmatched junction nucleotides: 2. The CDR3 loop spans 12 amino acids. CDR3 coding DNA: TGCAGCGTTGTTGCGGGGGGGGATACGCAGTATTTT. Amino acid sequence: CSVVAGGDTQYF.

This clonotype has ten or more counts. The V gene is TRBV10-3, the J gene TRBJ2-7; TRBD2 agrees at 8 bases. Germline V gene data show CDR1 as ENHRY and CDR2 as SYGVKD. The junction had 3 bases not matched to a gene; V was cut back by 2 bases and J by 3 bases. This CDR3 contains 14 residues. The CDR3 loop reads CAISEGTSIYEQYF. Written as DNA, the CDR3 is TGTGCCATCAGTGAGGGGACTAGTATCTACGAGCAGTACTTC.

This clonotype has only one observation. Since a much larger clone is just one base distant, this may be a read error. The chain combines TRBV5-8 with TRBJ2-2; 8 bases agree with TRBD2. CDR3 size: 17 residues. CDR1 and CDR2 (germline): SGHTS, YDEGEE. In DNA, the CDR3 is TGCGCCAGCAGCCAGACCCGCACGGGGGGGCAGTCCAGGGAGCTGTTTTTT. It specifies CASSQTRTGGQSRELFF.

The sample holds many counts of this clonotype. The CDR3 sequence is CATSTMDRVFQPQHF. The CDR3, as DNA: TGTGCCACCAGCACGATGGACAGGGTTTTTCAGCCCCAGCATTTT. The rearrangement links TRBV15 to TRBJ1-5; 8 nucleotides agree with TRBD1. This CDR3 spans 15 amino acids. V dropped 4 bases and J dropped 6; count of bases not matched to a gene: 8. Germline V gene data show CDR1 as LNHNV and CDR2 as YYDKDF (reference sequence). The entire variable domain, with the rest obtained from reference TRBV15 and TRBJ1-5, is as follows: DAMVIQNPRYQVTQFGKPVTLSCSQTLNHNVMYWYQQKSSQAPKLLFHYYDKDFNNEADTPDNFQSRRPNTSFCFLDIRSPGLGDTAMYLCATSTMDRVFQPQHFGDGTRLSIL.

The chain recombines TRBV20-1 with TRBJ2-7; D not certain. The end of the DNA is better explained by TRBJ2-5, so the J call may be wrong. The CDR3 extends over 13 amino acids. Germline V gives CDR1 DFQATT, CDR2 SNEGSKA (reference sequence). The CDR3 DNA sequence: TGCAGTGCTAGGTGGGCCATGCGAGAGACCCAGTACTTC. Amino acids: CSARWAMRETQYF.

The sample holds many counts of this clonotype. The chain joins TRBV6-5 to TRBJ2-5; TRBD2 might be the D (5 bases). The germline V and J ends were trimmed by 6 bases and 0 bases, with 17 bases remaining between them. This CDR3 is 16 amino acids long. The V gene's germline CDR1 is MNHEY and CDR2 SVGAGI. The CDR3 protein is CASSSPRHGDQETQYF. The CDR3, as DNA: TGTGCCAGCAGCTCACCGAGACACGGGGACCAAGAGACCCAGTACTTC.

This clonotype was recorded only once. The V gene is TRBV29-1, the J gene TRBJ2-3; D might be TRBD1 (5 bases). The CDR3 is 13 amino acids. CDR1 SQVTM and CDR2 ANQGSEA come from the germline V gene. V shed 4 bases and J shed 4 bases, with 12 bases lying between them. The CDR3 loop is CSVAPREPDTQYF. CDR3 DNA: TGCAGCGTTGCCCCCAGGGAACCAGATACGCAGTATTTT.

J is TRBJ2-5 and V is TRBV7-2, with D perhaps matching TRBD1 or TRBD2 (5 bases each). Trimming removed 3 bases from V and 2 bases from J, with 10 bases in between. Germline V gives CDR1 SGHTA, CDR2 FQGNSA. The CDR3 spans 14 residues. CDR3 loop: CASSLGDGQETQYF. The CDR3 nucleotides are TGTGCCAGCAGCTTGGGGGACGGACAAGAGACCCAGTACTTC.

About this clonotype: A read error may account for a junction end that differs from germline. CDR3 residues: CASSSKQGSGNTTYF. In nucleotides, the CDR3 is TGTGCCAGCAGCTCCAAACAGGGGTCTGGAAACACCACATATTTT. The chain couples TRBV19 to TRBJ1-3; 7 nucleotides line up with TRBD1. CDR3 length: 15 residues. The V gene's germline CDR1 is LNHDA and CDR2 SQIVND (reference sequence).